Each of the 28 T cell receptor beta chains below was sequenced from the same sample in a study of blood T cells in healthy people across ages. A sample-barcoded 5' primer and a J-beta primer mix were used in a second PCR of roughly 6 to 11 cycles. One entry per CDR3 protein, called by TCRdb with MiXCR from the 5' RACE reads. The table lists hundreds of thousands of distinct CDR3 sequences, roughly half of them singletons. Sequenced sample: blood. The receptor set was obtained from a woman older than 75 in good health.

The chain links TRBV7-2 to TRBJ1-4; D ambiguous. The CDR3 contains 15 residues. V was trimmed by 5 bases and J by 4 bases, leaving 14 bases between them. Germline CDR1 SGHTA, CDR2 FQGNSA. The CDR3 spells CASSPSAWGNEKLFF. The CDR3 DNA sequence: TGTGCCAGCAGCCCCTCCGCCTGGGGTAATGAAAAACTGTTTTTT.

The V gene is TRBV9, the J gene TRBJ2-5; 12 bases map to TRBD2. With 4 bases clipped from V and 1 base from J, the junction kept 2 bases outside the gene matches. Germline loops: CDR1 SGDLS, CDR2 YYNGEE. The CDR3 consists of 15 residues. CDR3: CASSSSGGVQETQYF. The CDR3 DNA follows: TGTGCCAGCAGCTCTAGCGGGGGGGTCCAAGAGACCCAGTACTTC.

This clonotype was recorded a few times. The chain carries TRBV4-1 and TRBJ2-3; perhaps TRBD2 as D (5 bases). The CDR3 is 14 residues long. Germline CDR1 and CDR2: MGHRA and YSYEKL. V shed 7 bases and J shed 2 bases, with 13 bases lying between them. The CDR3 region is CASMSRGNTDTQYF. The CDR3 DNA sequence: TGCGCCAGCATGTCACGGGGTAACACAGATACGCAGTATTTT.

This clonotype has only a few counts. The CDR3 region has the DNA TGCAGTGCTAGAGTACGGGGAGGGGATACGCAGTATTTT. It translates to CSARVRGGDTQYF. The genes are TRBV20-1 and TRBJ2-3; 7 nucleotides line up with TRBD2. With 1 base clipped from V and 6 bases from J, the junction kept 4 bases outside the gene matches. CDR1 is DFQATT, CDR2 SNEGSKA, per germline (reference sequence). The CDR3 is 13 residues long.

This clonotype was recorded a few times. This chain uses TRBV20-1 with TRBJ2-7; 8 nucleotides align to TRBD1. This CDR3 contains 11 residues. V trimming: 6 bases; J trimming: 4 bases; junction bases outside the gene matches: 2. Per the germline V gene, CDR1 is DFQATT and CDR2 is SNEGSKA (reference sequence). The CDR3 loop reads CSAHRGYEQYF. The CDR3 DNA sequence: TGCAGTGCCCACAGGGGGTACGAGCAGTACTTC.

The V call is TRBV7-2, the J call TRBJ2-4; 10 bases are shared with TRBD2. The J call may not be correct, given that the DNA end is closer to TRBJ2-7. CDR1 and CDR2 from the germline V gene are SGHTA and FQGNSA. The CDR3 spans 16 residues. The DNA for the CDR3 is TGTGCCAGCAGCTTAGTGGGTAGCGGGGGGCCCTACGAGCAGTACTTC. Amino acid sequence: CASSLVGSGGPYEQYF.

This clonotype was observed a few times. The genes are TRBV7-9 and TRBJ1-4, with 7 bases fitting TRBD1. This CDR3 contains 13 residues. V lost 5 bases and J lost 8; bases outside the gene matches: 5. From germline, CDR1 is SEHNR and CDR2 FQNEAQ (reference sequence). Written as DNA, the CDR3 is TGTGCCAGCAGCCGTAAGACAGGGGAAAAACTGTTTTTT. It is translated as CASSRKTGEKLFF.

This chain links TRBV4-1 with TRBJ2-7; D remains ambiguous. The CDR3 has 14 residues. CDR1 is MGHRA and CDR2 is YSYEKL in the germline V gene. V was shortened by 1 base and J by 4 bases, with 11 bases between the two germline ends. The CDR3 protein is CASSQVGIRYEQYF. The CDR3 DNA sequence: TGCGCCAGCAGCCAAGTTGGGATCAGATACGAGCAGTACTTC.

Turning to this clonotype: Given a much more abundant clone one base away, this may be a read error. V usage is TRBV2 and J usage is TRBJ2-1, with a tentative D call TRBD2 (5 bases). The CDR3 loop spans 16 amino acids. Germline CDR1 SNHLY, CDR2 FYNNEI. V was shortened by 0 bases and J by 13 bases, with 22 bases between the two germline ends. The CDR3 DNA reads TGTGCCAGCAGTGAAGCGAGGGAGTTGCTCCAAGAGCCCCAGTTCTTC. This encodes CASSEARELLQEPQFF.

The chain has TRBV20-1 and TRBJ2-1, with D perhaps matching TRBD2 (6 bases). The CDR3 is made up of 14 amino acids. Germline V gene sequence: CDR1 DFQATT, CDR2 SNEGSKA (reference sequence). V was trimmed by 6 bases and J by 6 bases, leaving 18 bases between them. This CDR3 reads CSAVLPGLSNEQFF. The CDR3 DNA reads as TGCAGTGCCGTACTCCCGGGACTGTCCAATGAGCAGTTCTTC.

This clonotype appeared a few times. The chain links TRBV5-6 to TRBJ2-3, with TRBD2 matching over 8 bases. Germline V gene sequence: CDR1 SGHDT, CDR2 YYEEEE. The CDR3 sequence is 18 residues long. V trimming: 0 bases; J trimming: 0 bases; junction bases outside the gene matches: 9. CDR3 loop: CASSLAAGSGESTDTQYF. CDR3 coding DNA: TGTGCCAGCAGCTTGGCGGCGGGTAGCGGGGAGAGCACAGATACGCAGTATTTT. The whole variable domain, remainder taken from reference TRBV5-6 and TRBJ2-3, is DAGVTQSPTHLIKTRGQQVTLRCSPKSGHDTVSWYQQALGQGPQFIFQYYEEEERQRGNFPDRFSGHQFPNYSSELNVNALLLGDSALYLCASSLAAGSGESTDTQYFGPGTRLTVL.

The rearrangement joins TRBV7-2 to TRBJ2-6, with 10 bases that match TRBD2. V gave up 4 bases and J gave up 2 bases; unmatched junction bases: 5. Per the germline V gene, CDR1 is SGHTA and CDR2 is FQGNSA. The CDR3 runs to 17 residues. The CDR3 DNA is TGTGCCAGCAGCTCGTCCCTAGCGGGAGCTGGGGCCAACGTCCTGACTTTC. Protein sequence: CASSSSLAGAGANVLTF.

In regard to this clonotype: Possible read error: a much larger clone is one base away. The CDR3 region is CASSVVPTSGTNVLTF. The CDR3 DNA follows: TGTGCCAGCAGCGTAGTCCCGACCTCTGGGACCAACGTCCTGACTTTC. V is TRBV9 and J is TRBJ2-6; D not resolved. Germline V CDR1 and CDR2: SGDLS, YYNGEE. This CDR3 comprises 16 residues.

This clonotype was seen many times. This chain joins TRBV12-3 or TRBV12-4 and TRBJ2-1; no clear D. The CDR3 has 14 amino acids. The germline V and J ends were trimmed by 6 bases and 1 base, with 10 bases remaining between them. The CDR3 coding sequence is TGTGCCAGCAGCACTTACAGTTCCTACAATGAGCAGTTCTTC. This codes for CASSTYSSYNEQFF.

This clonotype was detected ten times or more. V gene TRBV12-3 or TRBV12-4 combines with J gene TRBJ1-1; the D gene is possibly TRBD1 (6 bases). Trimming pared 5 bases from V and 5 bases from J, leaving 15 bases between. The CDR3 extends over 14 amino acids. CDR3 bases: TGTGCCAGCAGTCCACGGACAGATTTGACTGAAGCTTTCTTT. It yields the protein CASSPRTDLTEAFF.

This clonotype was observed many times. This sequence joins TRBV28 and TRBJ2-5, with TRBD2 matching over 10 bases. The CDR3 has 17 amino acids. The V segment lost 0 bases and the J segment 0 bases; nucleotides outside the gene matches: 4. In germline, CDR1 is MDHEN, CDR2 SYDVKM. CDR3 sequence reads: CASSLWLAGDNQETQYF. For the CDR3, the DNA is TGTGCCAGCAGTTTATGGCTAGCGGGGGACAACCAAGAGACCCAGTACTTC.

As concerns this clonotype: One junction end does not reproduce the germline sequence, and a read error may be involved. The V call is TRBV7-9, the J call TRBJ2-1; 7 nucleotides agree with TRBD2. This CDR3 has 13 amino acids. Germline CDR1 is SEHNR and CDR2 is FQNEAQ (reference sequence). The CDR3 loop reads CQQFPPGRNEQFF. CDR3 nucleotides: TGCCAGCAGTTCCCCCCCGGGAGGAATGAGCAGTTCTTC. The entire variable domain, with the rest obtained from reference TRBV7-9 and TRBJ2-1, is as follows: DTGVSQNPRHKITKRGQNVTFRCDPISEHNRLYWYRQTLGQGPEFLTYFQNEAQLEKSRLLSDRFSAERPKGSFSTLEIQRTEQGDSAMYLCQQFPPGRNEQFFGPGTRLTVL.

This clonotype turned up a few times. The gene calls are TRBV5-1 and TRBJ2-2, with TRBD2 matching 10 bases. CDR1 and CDR2 (germline): SGHRS, YFSETQ. V lost 3 bases, J lost 5 bases, and 7 bases stayed unmatched. The CDR3 covers 16 residues. CDR3 DNA sequence: TGCGCCAGCAGCTCTGGGACTAGCGTAAGAACCGGGGAGCTGTTTTTT. Its protein product is CASSSGTSVRTGELFF. Supplemented by reference TRBV5-1 and TRBJ2-2, the full variable domain reads KAGVTQTPRYLIKTRGQQVTLSCSPISGHRSVSWYQQTPGQGLQFLFEYFSETQRNKGNFPGRFSGRQFSNSRSEMNVSTLELGDSALYLCASSSGTSVRTGELFFGEGSRLTVL.

The chain combines TRBV5-1 with TRBJ2-5; 8 nucleotides match TRBD2. V dropped 4 bases and J dropped 11; count of bases not matched to a gene: 13. Looked up from germline, CDR1 is SGHRS and CDR2 is YFSETQ. CDR3 length: 14 residues. CDR3 region: CASSPGGTANEQYF. The DNA for the CDR3 is TGCGCCAGCAGCCCGGGGGGGACGGCGAATGAGCAGTACTTC.

The count of this clonotype is one. The V gene is TRBV3-1, the J gene TRBJ1-2, with D unclear. V lost 0 bases and J lost 8, with 13 bases in between. In germline, CDR1 is LGHDT, CDR2 YNNKEL (reference sequence). CDR3 length: 14 amino acids. CDR3 sequence reads: CASSQDPELQGYTF. CDR3 DNA sequence: TGTGCCAGCAGCCAAGATCCGGAACTGCAGGGCTACACCTTC.

This clonotype was recorded many times. V and J are TRBV5-4 and TRBJ2-1; D possibly matches TRBD1 or TRBD2 (5 bases each). The germline CDR1 and CDR2 sequences are SGHNT and YYREEE (reference sequence). V lost 4 bases and J lost 5, with 10 bases in between. This CDR3 comprises 13 residues. As DNA, the CDR3 is TGTGCCAGCAGCCCGGGACGGAACAATGAGCAGTTCTTC. This sequence encodes CASSPGRNNEQFF.

This chain joins TRBV6-4 and TRBJ2-4; perhaps TRBD1 as D (5 bases). The J call may be mistaken, given a closer DNA end match to TRBJ2-7. The CDR3 covers 15 residues. The V gene's germline CDR1 is MRHNA and CDR2 SNTAGT. CDR3 nucleotides: TGTGCCAGCAGTGACTCGGCAGGGAACTCCTACGAGCAGTACTTC. It yields the protein CASSDSAGNSYEQYF.

This clonotype was seen at least ten times. This chain uses TRBV7-2 with TRBJ2-1; D gene uncertain. The V end was cut by 3 bases, the J end by 0 bases, with 6 bases between. This CDR3 region has 14 residues. Germline V gene data show CDR1 as SGHTA and CDR2 as FQGNSA. DNA for the CDR3: TGTGCCAGCAGCTTGAGTAGCTCCTACAATGAGCAGTTCTTC. Protein sequence: CASSLSSSYNEQFF.

This chain links TRBV10-3 with TRBJ2-2; D is ambiguous. Germline V CDR1 and CDR2: ENHRY, SYGVKD. The CDR3 loop spans 13 amino acids. Trimming took off 7 bases at V and 4 bases at J, with 10 bases between the two ends. The CDR3 loop is CAITAAVTGELFF. CDR3 in DNA: TGTGCCATCACGGCCGCGGTCACCGGGGAGCTGTTTTTT.

This rearrangement joins TRBV11-2 to TRBJ2-5, with D possibly matching TRBD1 (5 bases). Trimming took off 5 bases at V and 3 bases at J, with 13 bases between the two ends. The CDR3 is made up of 14 amino acids. Germline V gene lookup returns CDR1 SGHAT and CDR2 FQNNGV. CDR3 in DNA: TGTGCCAGCAGCCTACACCCAGGGAAAGAGACCCAGTACTTC. Protein: CASSLHPGKETQYF.

The rearrangement joins TRBV7-2 to TRBJ2-7; a weak D match, TRBD2 (6 bases). Germline loops: CDR1 SGHTA, CDR2 FQGNSA. Trimming removed 5 bases from V and 5 bases from J, with 19 bases in between. The CDR3 runs to 15 residues. DNA of the CDR3: TGTGCCAGCAGCCCCGCGGCGGGGCGAGTAAACGAGCAGTACTTC. This translates into CASSPAAGRVNEQYF.

The CDR3 loop reads CSVGPGSTDTQYF. DNA of the CDR3: TGCAGCGTCGGACCAGGGAGCACAGATACGCAGTATTTT. V gene TRBV29-1 combines with J gene TRBJ2-3; possibly TRBD1 for D (5 bases). The V end was cut by 6 bases, the J end by 0 bases, with 10 bases between. The CDR3 sequence is 13 residues long. The germline CDR1 and CDR2 sequences are SQVTM and ANQGSEA.

A remark on this clonotype: A much larger clone differs from this one at a single base, so this may be a read error. V and J are TRBV5-1 and TRBJ2-1, with 10 nucleotides matching TRBD2. Germline CDR1 and CDR2: SGHRS and YFSETQ. This CDR3 has 15 amino acids. Trimming at V came to 3 bases and at J to 6 bases, leaving 6 bases not matched to a gene. CDR3 sequence: CASSWTSGNGNEQFF. The DNA for the CDR3 is TGCGCCAGCAGCTGGACTAGCGGAAATGGCAATGAGCAGTTCTTC.